The T cell receptor (beta chain) under discussion was sequenced for a study of radiotherapy plus CTLA-4 blockade in lung cancer. Worth noting for this clone: The antigen is unknown.

General study points: The best prediction of response reportedly came from early blood T cell clone dynamics, with interferon-beta.

The repertoire was sequenced with immunoSEQ multiplex PCR; TCRdb's copy has only in-frame clones and lacks some. The sample contains about 85,000 clones, approximately 83% of which appear only once. The CDR3 totals 13 residues. The germline V gene has CDR1 MNHEY and CDR2 SVGAGI. Trimming pared 6 bases from V and 0 bases from J, leaving 8 bases between. V gene TRBV6-5 combines with J gene TRBJ1-1, with D perhaps TRBD1 (5 bases). This TCR was sampled from a human donor with non-small cell lung cancer who had a partial response to radiotherapy plus ipilimumab. Sequences were derived from peripheral blood, sampled from a patient treated with radiotherapy plus ipilimumab. The CDR3 loop reads CASRGVMNTEAFF. CDR3 bases: TGTGCCAGCAGAGGGGTCATGAACACTGAAGCTTTCTTT.